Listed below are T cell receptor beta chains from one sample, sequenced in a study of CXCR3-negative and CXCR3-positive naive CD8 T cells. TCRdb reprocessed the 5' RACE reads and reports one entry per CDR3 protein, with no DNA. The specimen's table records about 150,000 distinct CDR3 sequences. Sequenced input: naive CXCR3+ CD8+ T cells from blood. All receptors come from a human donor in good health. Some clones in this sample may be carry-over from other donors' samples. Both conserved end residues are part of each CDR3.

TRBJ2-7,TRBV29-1,CSVYRAYEQYF
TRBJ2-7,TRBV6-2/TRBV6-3,CASTPGAGTYEQYF
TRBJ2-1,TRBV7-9,CASGVGESSYNEQFF
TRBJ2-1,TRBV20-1,CSAKLAGEANEQFF
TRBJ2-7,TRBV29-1,CSVAGQGLNEQYF
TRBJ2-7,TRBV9,CASSVGGPSYEQYF
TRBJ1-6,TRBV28,CASSYTGDIRPLHF
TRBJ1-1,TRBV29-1,CSVGGGNTEAFF
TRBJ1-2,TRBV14,CASSHSAPGGGYTF
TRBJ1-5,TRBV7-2,CASSLNEGPTRPQHF
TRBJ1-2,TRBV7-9,CASSSHSTPDGYTF
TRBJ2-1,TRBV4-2,CASSRGNGRGYEQFF
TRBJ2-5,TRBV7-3,CASSSKAGSQETQYF
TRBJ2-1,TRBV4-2,CASSQLGGAPSYNEQFF
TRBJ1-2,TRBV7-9,CASSTGGVGYTF
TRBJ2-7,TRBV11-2,CASSLVGTGEQYF
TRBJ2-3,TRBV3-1,CASSGGSSTDTQYF
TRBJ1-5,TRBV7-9,CASSSSTSNQPQHF
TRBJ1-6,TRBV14,CASSPRTDLNSPLHF
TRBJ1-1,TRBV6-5,CASSYSFGDSNTEAFF
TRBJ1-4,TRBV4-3,CASSQGTGQKNEKLFF
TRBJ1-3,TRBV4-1,CASSQDQMDSGNTIYF
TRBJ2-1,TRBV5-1,CASSLGWSSSSYNEQFF
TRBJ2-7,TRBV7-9,CASSLGSGRSYEQYF
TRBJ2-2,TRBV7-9,CASSLLSGMRTGELFF
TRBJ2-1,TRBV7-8,CASSLLTGYSYNEQFF
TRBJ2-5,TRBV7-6,CASSFNLNQETQYF
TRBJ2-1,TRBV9,CASSGRPSYNEQFF
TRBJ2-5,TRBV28,CASSLGETQYF
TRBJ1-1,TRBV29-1,CSVEGQLNTEAFF
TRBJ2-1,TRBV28,CASSSPLAGLYNEQFF
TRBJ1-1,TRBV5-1,CASSFDRNTEDFF
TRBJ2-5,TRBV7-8,CASSDTDGLAGWETQYF
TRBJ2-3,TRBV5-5,CASSLGVQAWDTQYF
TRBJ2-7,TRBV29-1,CSVEVTGGAAYEQYF
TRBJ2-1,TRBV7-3,CASSLIGATNNEQFF
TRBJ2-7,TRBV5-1,CASSSEGQGSYEQYF